These T cell receptor beta chains were read from a single sample in a study of vaccination and CD4 T cells after COVID-19. No antigens are known for them. MiXCR, applied by TCRdb to the PCR reads, yields one record per CDR3 protein. This sample carries some 13,000 distinct CDR3 sequences, around 40% of them seen once, and the ten largest clones take approximately 21%. The source material was CD4+ T cells from blood, cultured in vitro, sampled before SARS-CoV-2 vaccination. These receptors were collected from a human donor who had recovered from COVID-19. CDR3s include the opening cysteine and the closing phenylalanine or tryptophan. A D gene is named only where the DNA matches it firmly. Rows give clone size only sometimes, using once, few, many, or a class for an expanded clone.

v_call	d_call	j_call	clone_size	cdr3_length	cdr3_aa	cdr3_nt
TRBV6-2/TRBV6-3	-	TRBJ1-2	few	11	CASSSRGGYTF	TGTGCCAGCAGTTCAAGGGGAGGCTACACCTTC
TRBV7-8	-	TRBJ1-2	-	15	CASSPRFPGNYGYTF	TGTGCCAGCAGCCCAAGATTTCCGGGGAACTATGGCTACACCTTC
TRBV20-1	-	TRBJ2-3	-	12	CSAPTYTDTQYF	TGCAGTGCTCCAACCTACACAGATACGCAGTATTTT
TRBV7-2	-	TRBJ2-3	-	15	CASSLVWGITDTQYF	TGTGCCAGCAGCTTAGTCTGGGGGATCACAGATACGCAGTATTTT
TRBV20-1	TRBD2	TRBJ2-3	-	18	CSAISLAGALISTDTQYF	TGCAGTGCTATATCTCTAGCGGGAGCCCTGATTAGCACAGATACGCAGTATTTT
TRBV28	TRBD2	TRBJ2-6	-	16	CASSLSGTSGANVLTF	TGTGCCAGCAGTTTAAGCGGGACCTCTGGGGCCAACGTCCTGACTTTC
TRBV10-1	-	TRBJ1-2	-	13	CASSERSEYGYTF	TGCGCCAGCAGTGAGAGGTCAGAGTATGGCTACACCTTC
TRBV7-9	TRBD1	TRBJ1-2	-	19	CASSLTSQGTRSRPYGYTF	TGTGCCAGCAGCTTAACCTCACAGGGGACCCGGAGTAGGCCCTATGGCTACACCTTC
TRBV4-1	TRBD1	TRBJ2-5	-	15	CASSLRQGAIETQYF	TGCGCCAGCAGCCTTCGACAGGGGGCCATAGAGACCCAGTACTTC
TRBV27	-	TRBJ1-2	-	12	CASRGAGYGYTF	TGTGCCTCGCGGGGGGCGGGCTATGGCTACACCTTC
TRBV2	TRBD1	TRBJ2-7	-	13	CASSEQGVGEQYF	TGTGCCAGCAGTGAACAGGGGGTGGGGGAGCAGTACTTC
TRBV4-3	-	TRBJ1-1	-	14	CASSQDRGVTEAFF	TGCGCCAGCAGCCAAGATCGCGGGGTGACTGAAGCTTTCTTT
TRBV6-2/TRBV6-3	-	TRBJ1-1	once	11	CASSEWNEAFF	TGTGCCAGCAGCGAGTGGAATGAAGCTTTCTTT
TRBV29-1	-	TRBJ1-1	-	13	CSVARAGDTEAFF	TGCAGCGTTGCTAGGGCCGGAGACACTGAAGCTTTCTTT
TRBV7-2	-	TRBJ1-6	few	15	CASSLAPSYNSPLHF	TGTGCCAGCAGCTTAGCTCCAAGTTATAATTCACCCCTCCACTTT
TRBV20-1	TRBD1	TRBJ1-6	few	11	CSARQGSPLHF	TGCAGTGCTCGACAGGGTTCACCCCTCCACTTT
TRBV19	-	TRBJ1-5	few	14	CASSIARDNQPQHF	TGTGCCAGTAGTATCGCCAGGGATAATCAGCCCCAGCATTTT
TRBV7-2	-	TRBJ1-1	-	17	CASSLASGVGHLDEAFF	TGTGCCAGCAGCTTAGCGAGTGGCGTCGGACACTTGGATGAAGCTTTCTTT
TRBV20-1	TRBD1	TRBJ1-1	-	12	CSARVGQGEAFF	TGCAGTGCTAGGGTAGGACAGGGGGAAGCTTTCTTT
TRBV27	-	TRBJ1-2	few	12	CASSFQGSSYTF	TGTGCCAGCAGTTTTCAGGGTAGCTCCTACACCTTC
TRBV9	-	TRBJ1-2	-	13	CASSSRRAYGYTF	TGTGCCAGCAGCTCCCGCCGGGCCTATGGCTACACCTTC
TRBV19	TRBD1	TRBJ1-5	-	12	CASRTGQGPQHF	TGTGCCAGTAGGACAGGGCAGGGGCCCCAGCATTTT
TRBV6-2/TRBV6-3	-	TRBJ2-7	-	13	CASSTYRDYEQYF	TGTGCCAGCAGTACGTACCGGGACTACGAGCAGTACTTC
TRBV20-1	TRBD1	TRBJ1-1	-	14	CSAGGDREPEEAFF	TGCAGTGCTGGGGGGGACAGGGAACCTGAAGAAGCTTTCTTT
TRBV7-8	-	TRBJ1-5	few	17	CASSSSRTGTGNQPQHF	TGTGCCAGCAGCTCGAGCCGCACCGGGACTGGCAATCAGCCCCAGCATTTT